This TCR beta chain is drawn from a study of blood T cells in healthy people across ages. Study-level points and caveats: CMV status of donors was unknown, possibly confounding expanded clonotype changes.

This clonotype occurred many times. Its antigen is unknown. The CDR3 spans 12 residues. Deletions cut 5 bases from V and 1 base from J, with 4 bases between. Germline CDR1 SGHTA, CDR2 FQGNSA. Combining a sample-barcoded 5' primer with a J-beta primer mix, a second PCR ran for roughly 7 to 11 cycles. Via MiXCR, TCRdb re-called the 5' RACE reads, giving one row per CDR3 protein. The sample lists hundreds of thousands of distinct CDR3 sequences, around 31% occurring once. This sequence originates from a woman older than 75 in good health. The specimen sequenced was blood. The V gene is TRBV7-2, the J gene TRBJ2-3; D gene ambiguous. The DNA of the CDR3 is TGTGCCAGCAGCCCTGGCACAGATACGCAGTATTTT. The encoded protein is CASSPGTDTQYF.